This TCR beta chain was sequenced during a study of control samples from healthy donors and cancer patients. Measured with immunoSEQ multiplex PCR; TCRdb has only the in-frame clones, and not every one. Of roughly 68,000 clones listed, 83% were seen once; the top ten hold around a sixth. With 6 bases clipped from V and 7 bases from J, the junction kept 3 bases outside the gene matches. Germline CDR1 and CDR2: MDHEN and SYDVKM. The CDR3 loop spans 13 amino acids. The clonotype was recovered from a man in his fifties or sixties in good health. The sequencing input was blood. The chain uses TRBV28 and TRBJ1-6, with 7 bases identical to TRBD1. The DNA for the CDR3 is TGTGCCAGCAGGGGACAGAGAAATTCACCCCTCCACTTT. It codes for CASRGQRNSPLHF.